The clone carrying this TCR beta chain was counted between two and nine times. This sample is drawn from a study of beta chain features in type 1 diabetes. The V segment lost 4 bases and the J segment 0 bases; nucleotides outside the gene matches: 9. Looked up from germline, CDR1 is GTSNPN and CDR2 is SVGIG (reference sequence). There are 17 residues in the CDR3. Blood was drawn once from each donor into heparinised tubes. The draws averaged around 110 mL. The investigators reverse transcribed all of the isolated RNA, so they sequenced expressed TCRB transcripts. The protocol was immunoSEQ multiplex PCR, while the TCRdb copy is restricted to in-frame clones and leaves out a portion. The sample yields 360,000 or so clones, roughly a fifth seen once.

This chain links TRBV30 with TRBJ2-6; TRBD1 aligns across 7 bases. Material: naive CD4+ T cells from blood. The TCR originated in a woman between 18 and 29 years old in good health. The CDR3 is CAWTVGTAYSGANVLTF. The CDR3 DNA reads as TGTGCCTGGACCGTGGGGACAGCCTACTCTGGGGCCAACGTCCTGACTTTC.